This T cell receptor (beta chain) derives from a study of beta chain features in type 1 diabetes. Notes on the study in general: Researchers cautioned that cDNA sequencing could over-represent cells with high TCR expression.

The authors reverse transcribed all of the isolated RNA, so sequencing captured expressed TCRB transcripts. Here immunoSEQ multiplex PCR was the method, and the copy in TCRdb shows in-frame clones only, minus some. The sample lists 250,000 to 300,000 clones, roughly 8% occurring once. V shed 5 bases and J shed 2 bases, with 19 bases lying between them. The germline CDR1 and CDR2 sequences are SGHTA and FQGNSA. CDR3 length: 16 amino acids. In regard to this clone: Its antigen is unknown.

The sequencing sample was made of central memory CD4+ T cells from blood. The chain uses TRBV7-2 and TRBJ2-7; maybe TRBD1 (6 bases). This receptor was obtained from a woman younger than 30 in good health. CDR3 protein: CASSPRRNRQAYEQYF. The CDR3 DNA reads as TGTGCCAGCAGCCCGAGAAGGAATAGACAGGCCTACGAGCAGTACTTC.